A single sample is the source of the 30 T cell receptor beta chains below, sequenced in a study of T cell repertoires in cytomegalovirus infection. These receptors' antigens are unknown. Using its own MiXCR run on the reads, TCRdb lists one record per CDR3 protein. The table shows more than 250,000 distinct CDR3 sequences, with roughly 25% occurring only once. The sequenced sample was cultured PBMCs, obtained from culture after CMV antigen stimulation. The receptors come from a human donor in good health (CMV status not recorded). Some clones in this sample may be carry-over from other donors' samples.

In its sample, this clonotype was seen a few times. The chain carries TRBV29-1 and TRBJ1-2; D is unclear. Trimming stripped 3 bases from V and 6 bases from J, with 20 bases between. This CDR3 contains 15 residues. The V gene's germline CDR1 is SQVTM and CDR2 ANQGSEA. CDR3 in amino acids: CSVEIWRENLNGYTF. CDR3 nucleotide sequence: TGCAGCGTTGAGATTTGGAGGGAGAACCTCAATGGCTACACCTTC. The full variable domain, with the rest looked up from reference TRBV29-1 and TRBJ1-2, is SAVISQKPSRDICQRGTSLTIQCQVDSQVTMMFWYRQQPGQSLTLIATANQGSEATYESGFVIDKFPISRPNLTFSTLTVSNMSPEDSSIYLCSVEIWRENLNGYTFGSGTRLTVV.

The chain carries TRBV19 and TRBJ2-1, with D unresolved. Trimming left V 5 bases short and J 5 bases short, with 10 bases between. The CDR3 has 13 residues. Germline V gives CDR1 LNHDA, CDR2 SQIVND (reference sequence). The CDR3 loop reads CASSAMAHNEQFF. CDR3 nucleotide sequence: TGTGCCAGTAGTGCCATGGCGCACAATGAGCAGTTCTTC.

V gene TRBV12-3 or TRBV12-4 combines with J gene TRBJ2-5, with D hard to call. Trimming pared 1 base from V and 1 base from J, leaving 10 bases between. This CDR3 is 15 amino acids long. As DNA, the CDR3 is TGTGCCAGCAGTTTAGGGGCAGCCCCCCAAGAGACCCAGTACTTC. Protein sequence: CASSLGAAPQETQYF.

The chain couples TRBV28 to TRBJ1-2; 7 bases map to TRBD1. CDR1 and CDR2 from the germline V gene are MDHEN and SYDVKM. V shed 6 bases, J shed 7 bases, and the junction held 17 bases outside the gene matches. The CDR3 has 16 residues. The CDR3 coding sequence is TGTGCCAGCAGCTCATATATGACAGGGCGCCTGGCTGGCTACACCTTC. It is translated as CASSSYMTGRLAGYTF.

This chain uses TRBV6-6 with TRBJ2-7; 7 nucleotides align to TRBD2. The germline V gene encodes CDR1 MNHNY and CDR2 SVGAGI (reference sequence). The CDR3 has 15 residues. V trimming: 2 bases; J trimming: 6 bases; junction bases outside the gene matches: 10. The CDR3, as DNA: TGTGCCAGCAGTTACGGGGGAGGGCCCTCCGGCGAGCAGTACGTC. Translated: CASSYGGGPSGEQYV.

There are a few counts of this clonotype. The chain uses TRBV27 and TRBJ2-1; TRBD1 agrees at 10 bases. With 5 bases clipped from V and 6 bases from J, the junction kept 13 bases outside the gene matches. Germline V gene lookup returns CDR1 MNHEY and CDR2 SMNVEV (reference sequence). This CDR3 comprises 17 residues. The DNA for the CDR3 is TGTGCCAGCAGTAGATCCGGCCGGGACAGGGGAATCAATGAGCAGTTCTTC. Translation gives CASSRSGRDRGINEQFF.

In this sample, this clonotype turned up many times. V is TRBV12-3 or TRBV12-4 and J is TRBJ2-6; D unclear. Between the trimmed V and J ends, which lost 5 bases and 1 base, there was a span of 3 bases. The CDR3 length is 13 residues. This chain's CDR3 is CASSRSGANVLTF. In nucleotides, the CDR3 is TGTGCCAGCAGTCGATCTGGGGCCAACGTCCTGACTTTC.

This clonotype was recorded a few times. The chain is built from TRBV6-2 or TRBV6-3 and TRBJ2-1; TRBD2 matches at 7 bases. Germline CDR1 reads MNHEY; CDR2 reads SVGEGT. V was pared by 6 bases and J by 9 bases, with 8 bases of the junction left unmatched. The CDR3 is made up of 13 amino acids. In DNA form, the CDR3 reads TGTGCCAGCAGGGCGACTAGCTCTGGTGAGCAGTTCTTC. It translates to CASRATSSGEQFF.

The chain employs TRBV7-3 and TRBJ1-2, with a possible D match to TRBD1 (5 bases). V was cut by 1 base and J by 8 bases, with 8 bases left in between. Germline V CDR1 and CDR2: SGHTA, FQGTGA. The CDR3 loop spans 12 amino acids. CDR3 DNA: TGTGCCAGCAGCTTAAACGGGGGGGGCTACACCTTC. Translation: CASSLNGGGYTF. Full variable domain (outside the CDR3, taken from reference TRBV7-3 and TRBJ1-2): GAGVSQTPSNKVTEKGKYVELRCDPISGHTALYWYRQSLGQGPEFLIYFQGTGAADDSGLPNDRFFAVRPEGSVSTLKIQRTERGDSAVYLCASSLNGGGYTFGSGTRLTVV.

The J gene is TRBJ1-4, the V gene TRBV7-2, with D possibly being TRBD1 (5 bases). Germline V gene lookup returns CDR1 SGHTA and CDR2 FQGNSA. Trimming removed 5 bases from V and 7 bases from J, with 14 bases in between. This CDR3 region has 14 residues. The CDR3 region is CASSPGRAVEKLFF. CDR3 sequence (DNA): TGTGCCAGCAGCCCGGGACGGGCGGTTGAAAAACTGTTTTTT.

The V gene is TRBV3-1, the J gene TRBJ2-4, with D tentatively TRBD1 (6 bases). This CDR3 is built from 13 residues. CDR1 and CDR2 (germline): LGHDT, YNNKEL (reference sequence). V was cut by 3 bases and J by 12 bases, with 15 bases left in between. Here the CDR3 reads CASSHGQSAAQYF. The CDR3, as DNA: TGTGCCAGCAGCCATGGACAGTCCGCGGCTCAGTACTTC. Using reference TRBV3-1 and TRBJ2-4 for the parts outside the CDR3, the full variable domain is DTAVSQTPKYLVTQMGNDKSIKCEQNLGHDTMYWYKQDSKKFLKIMFSYNNKELIINETVPNRFSPKSPDKAHLNLHINSLELGDSAVYFCASSHGQSAAQYFGAGTRLSVL.

This clonotype was seen only a few times. This chain connects TRBV4-1 to TRBJ1-4, with D perhaps TRBD1 (6 bases). Germline lookup yields CDR1 MGHRA and CDR2 YSYEKL. Trimming cost V 0 bases and J 8 bases, with 13 bases left between them. The CDR3 sequence is 15 residues long. The CDR3 spells CASSQDKRGHEKLFF. The CDR3 region has the DNA TGCGCCAGCAGCCAAGATAAGAGGGGACACGAAAAACTGTTTTTT.

This chain links TRBV7-2 with TRBJ2-5, with D perhaps TRBD2 (6 bases). This CDR3 contains 16 residues. The V gene's germline CDR1 is SGHTA and CDR2 FQGNSA. The V end lost 1 base, the J end lost 5 bases, and 17 bases lay between the germline ends. CDR3 sequence reads: CASSLGPGGVGETQYF. Here the CDR3 DNA reads TGTGCCAGCAGCTTAGGTCCCGGGGGAGTTGGTGAGACCCAGTACTTC.

The chain recombines TRBV7-2 with TRBJ1-1; the D is unclear. This CDR3 is built from 15 residues. In germline, CDR1 is SGHTA, CDR2 FQGNSA. The ends were cut back, 5 bases at V and 4 bases at J, with 17 bases in the middle. The CDR3 spells CASSRNVAMGTEAFF. The CDR3 DNA follows: TGTGCCAGCAGCCGGAATGTAGCGATGGGCACTGAAGCTTTCTTT. Filled out from reference TRBV7-2 and TRBJ1-1, the complete variable domain reads GAGVSQSPSNKVTEKGKDVELRCDPISGHTALYWYRQSLGQGLEFLIYFQGNSAPDKSGLPSDRFSAERTGGSVSTLTIQRTQQEDSAVYLCASSRNVAMGTEAFFGQGTRLTVV.

This clonotype was counted between two and nine times. V is TRBV18 and J is TRBJ2-2; 9 positions match TRBD1. Germline values: CDR1 KGHSH, CDR2 LQKENI. The CDR3 loop spans 14 amino acids. The trim removed 5 bases at V and 3 bases at J, leaving 1 base unmatched. The CDR3 DNA is TGTGCCAGCTCAGGACAGGGGTACACCGGGGAGCTGTTTTTT. Its protein product is CASSGQGYTGELFF. The full variable domain, in which reference TRBV18 and TRBJ2-2 provide the parts outside the CDR3, is NAGVMQNPRHLVRRRGQEARLRCSPMKGHSHVYWYRQLPEEGLKFMVYLQKENIIDESGMPKERFSAEFPKEGPSILRIQQVVRGDSAAYFCASSGQGYTGELFFGEGSRLTVL.

This clonotype was recorded a few times. V and J are TRBV6-5 and TRBJ2-1, with 13 bases fitting TRBD2. V gave up 6 bases and J gave up 4 bases; unmatched junction bases: 6. Germline V lookup: CDR1 MNHEY, CDR2 SVGAGI. The CDR3 consists of 16 residues. CDR3 DNA sequence: TGTGCCAGCAGACCATTACTAGCGGGAGGGTACAATGAGCAGTTCTTC. Protein: CASRPLLAGGYNEQFF.

The genes are TRBV20-1 and TRBJ2-7, with TRBD1 matching over 7 bases. The V segment lost 5 bases and the J segment 3 bases; nucleotides outside the gene matches: 7. CDR3 length: 13 residues. CDR1 is DFQATT, CDR2 SNEGSKA, per germline (reference sequence). CDR3 protein: CSAATGNGYEQYF. As DNA, the CDR3 is TGCAGTGCTGCGACAGGGAACGGCTACGAGCAGTACTTC.

In its sample, this clonotype was seen many times. The rearrangement uses TRBV7-2 and TRBJ2-5, with 7 bases that match TRBD2. V lost 2 bases to trimming and J lost 5 bases; unmatched junction nucleotides: 14. Germline V gives CDR1 SGHTA, CDR2 FQGNSA. The CDR3 extends over 17 amino acids. CDR3 region: CASSLTPSGPSQETQYF. CDR3 nucleotide sequence: TGTGCCAGCAGCTTAACCCCTAGCGGTCCCTCCCAGGAGACCCAGTACTTC.

This clonotype was seen a handful of times. The chain couples TRBV14 to TRBJ2-3; D is perhaps TRBD2 (5 bases). Germline lookup yields CDR1 SGHDN and CDR2 FVKESK. CDR3 length equals 15 residues. V was pared by 2 bases and J by 1 base, with 10 bases between. The CDR3 here is CASSQSGIRTDTQYF. As DNA, the CDR3 is TGTGCCAGCAGCCAATCCGGGATTCGCACAGATACGCAGTATTTT.

This clonotype was detected once. This chain links TRBV7-9 with TRBJ2-7; D call uncertain. CDR3 length equals 13 residues. The V end lost 5 bases, the J end lost 9 bases, and 17 bases lay between the germline ends. Germline V gene data show CDR1 as SEHNR and CDR2 as FQNEAQ (reference sequence). Written as DNA, the CDR3 is TGTGCCAGCAGCGCGGTTGGCCGATTCGGGCAGTACTTC. Residues: CASSAVGRFGQYF.

The chain carries TRBV12-5 and TRBJ2-6; D uncertain. Germline V lookup: CDR1 LGHNT, CDR2 FRNRAP. Trimming left V 5 bases short and J 0 bases short, with 5 bases between. There are 14 residues in the CDR3. CDR3 sequence reads: CASGPSSGANVLTF. The CDR3 nucleotides read TGTGCTAGTGGTCCCTCCTCTGGGGCCAACGTCCTGACTTTC.

The chain uses TRBV10-3 and TRBJ2-1, with a tentative D call TRBD2 (7 bases). This CDR3 is 15 amino acids long. Trimming shortened V by 2 bases and J by 6 bases, and 14 bases separated the two germline ends. Germline V gene lookup returns CDR1 ENHRY and CDR2 SYGVKD. CDR3 in amino acids: CAISEDRTSFNEQFF. The CDR3 DNA sequence: TGTGCCATCAGTGAGGACAGGACTAGTTTCAATGAGCAGTTCTTC.

In this sample, this clonotype turned up a few times. This chain joins TRBV24-1 and TRBJ1-2; D is possibly TRBD1 (5 bases). V was cut by 4 bases and J by 4 bases, with 12 bases left in between. Germline CDR1 KGHDR, CDR2 SFDVKD. The CDR3 spans 14 residues. Here the CDR3 reads CATSEGGYGYGYTF. CDR3 DNA: TGTGCCACCAGTGAGGGGGGTTATGGCTATGGCTACACCTTC.

This chain connects TRBV27 to TRBJ1-6, with 8 positions matching TRBD1. Per germline, CDR1 MNHEY and CDR2 SMNVEV (reference sequence). The CDR3 is made up of 16 amino acids. V shed 3 bases and J 1 base; nucleotides not matched to a gene: 2. The CDR3 nucleotides read TGTGCCAGCAGTTTGGACAGGGTGTCCTATAATTCACCCCTCCACTTT. Translating it yields CASSLDRVSYNSPLHF.

The chain has TRBV5-1 and TRBJ2-1, with TRBD1 matching 8 bases. Germline CDR1 and CDR2: SGHRS and YFSETQ. V dropped 3 bases and J dropped 10; count of bases not matched to a gene: 12. The CDR3 length is 15 residues. This chain's CDR3 is CASSSGQVTLPEQFF. CDR3 sequence (DNA): TGCGCCAGCAGCTCGGGACAGGTAACACTCCCCGAGCAGTTCTTC.

The V call is TRBV7-2, the J call TRBJ1-4, with D uncertain. Trimming left V 4 bases short and J 0 bases short, with 6 bases between. Germline V CDR1 and CDR2: SGHTA, FQGNSA. The CDR3 extends over 14 amino acids. In DNA form, the CDR3 reads TGTGCCAGCAGCTGGTCGTCAACTAATGAAAAACTGTTTTTT. Protein: CASSWSSTNEKLFF.

Ten or more counts support this clonotype. The V and J genes are TRBV7-9 and TRBJ2-1, with 14 nucleotides matching TRBD2. Germline CDR1 and CDR2: SEHNR and FQNEAQ (reference sequence). This CDR3 has 23 residues. J was trimmed by 0 bases and V by 5 bases; bases with no gene match: 21. CDR3 nucleotide sequence: TGTGCCAGCAGCCCCCGCAAACCCTTGGGACTAGCGGGAGCCGCGAGCTCCTACAATGAGCAGTTCTTC. Its protein is CASSPRKPLGLAGAASSYNEQFF.

V and J are TRBV27 and TRBJ2-5; the match to TRBD2 covers 9 bases. This CDR3 is built from 14 residues. Germline V CDR1 and CDR2: MNHEY, SMNVEV (reference sequence). The ends lost 5 bases at V and 9 bases at J; junction bases unmatched: 10. The CDR3: CASSPLGSGSSQYF. DNA of the CDR3: TGTGCCAGCAGTCCCCTTGGTAGCGGGAGCTCCCAGTACTTC.

This clonotype has ten or more counts. The genes are TRBV7-2 and TRBJ1-1; 8 nucleotides agree with TRBD1. Germline-derived CDR1 and CDR2 are SGHTA and FQGNSA. There are 14 residues in the CDR3. Unmatched junction bases numbered 7, after V lost 3 bases and J lost 7 bases. In DNA, the CDR3 is TGTGCCAGCAGCTTGTCAGGGGGCGGGGATGAAGCTTTCTTT. This codes for CASSLSGGGDEAFF.

This chain connects TRBV28 to TRBJ2-7, with D perhaps being TRBD1 or TRBD2 (6 bases each). The germline CDR1 and CDR2 sequences are MDHEN and SYDVKM. The CDR3 runs 14 residues. The V gene lost 10 bases and the J gene lost 4 bases, with 20 bases spanning the gap. The DNA of the CDR3 is TGTGCCACTATTAGCGGAGGGGGTCCTTACGAGCAGTACTTC. Its translation: CATISGGGPYEQYF.